This paragraph reports one T cell receptor beta chain. At one end, the junction sequence differs from germline, possibly due to a read error. This record comes from a study of blood T cell repertoires in COVID-19. In the authors' workflow: Cell counts per sample came from amplifying reference gene primers. Using immunoSEQ multiplex PCR, the repertoire was profiled, and TCRdb retains in-frame clones only, with some absent. V, J and clone size were drawn from that table, and D and trimming were deduced from the DNA. The sample carries roughly 110,000 clones, roughly 81% recorded once. The CDR3 runs to 14 residues. Germline loops: CDR1 SSHAT, CDR2 FNYEAQ (reference sequence).

The receptor was derived from a human donor in a cohort sampled during active COVID-19. Source material: peripheral blood. V and J are TRBV7-7 and TRBJ2-5; TRBD1 matches at 8 bases. The CDR3: CASSLNTGGETQYF. The CDR3 nucleotides read TGTGCTAGCAGTTTAAATACAGGGGGGGAGACCCAGTACTTC.